The clone carrying this T cell receptor (beta chain) was counted a single time. The antigen is undetermined. Profiling relied on immunoSEQ multiplex PCR, and the TCRdb table lists in-frame clones only, not all of them. The table has about 140,000 clones, over 85% seen once. The data were taken from a study of T cell responses to AZD1222 COVID-19 vaccine. Study-wide context: Pooled samples include second doses given at about 4 or 12 weeks. Study conclusions and caveats: Reports say nearly half of spike-specific TCRs go after unmutated variant regions. Donors, mostly white British, included more females; clonal diversity was possibly underestimated. Seropositive status at baseline applied to only a handful of AZD1222 recipients.

V lost 0 bases, J lost 2 bases, and 28 bases lay in between. The CDR3 runs to 21 residues. Germline V gives CDR1 SNHLY, CDR2 FYNNEI. This material consisted of peripheral blood, taken on day 0 of AZD1222 vaccination. The chain links TRBV2 to TRBJ1-1; D unclear. The source is an adult in good health. CDR3 sequence reads: CASSEAPNFLYTGFRNTEAFF. Here the CDR3 DNA reads TGTGCCAGCAGTGAAGCGCCTAATTTTTTGTACACCGGATTTAGAAACACTGAAGCTTTCTTT.